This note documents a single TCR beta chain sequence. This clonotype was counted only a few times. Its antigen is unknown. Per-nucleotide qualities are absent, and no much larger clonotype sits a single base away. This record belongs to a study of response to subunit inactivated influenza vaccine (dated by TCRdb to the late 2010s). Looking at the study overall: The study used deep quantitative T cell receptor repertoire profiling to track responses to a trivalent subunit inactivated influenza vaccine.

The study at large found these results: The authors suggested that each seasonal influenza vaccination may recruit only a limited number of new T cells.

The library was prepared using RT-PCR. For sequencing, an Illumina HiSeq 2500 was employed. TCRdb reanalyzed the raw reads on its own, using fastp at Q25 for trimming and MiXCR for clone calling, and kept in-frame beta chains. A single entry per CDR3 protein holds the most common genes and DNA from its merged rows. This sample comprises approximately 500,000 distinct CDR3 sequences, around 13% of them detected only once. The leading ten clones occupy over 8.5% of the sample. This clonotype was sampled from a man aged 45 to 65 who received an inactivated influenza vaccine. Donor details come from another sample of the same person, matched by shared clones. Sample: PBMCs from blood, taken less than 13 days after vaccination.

The bases read TGCGCCAGCAGCCAACCTCTCGGGAGGGCCTTTAATGAGCAGTTCTTC. Translation gives CASSQPLGRAFNEQFF. The chain was built from TRBV4-1 and TRBJ2-1; 8 central nucleotides agree with TRBD2. Via the germline V gene, CDR1 is MGHRA and CDR2 YSYEKL. V is pruned by 2 bases and J by 7 bases, leaving 10 bases of the junction without a gene match. Counted from cysteine to phenylalanine, this CDR3 has 16 amino acids. Of all the DNA, just the CDR3 is kept, 48 bases in frame from base 1.